This T cell receptor (beta chain) was identified in a study of cytomegalovirus exposure and HLA in healthy donors. Looked up from germline, CDR1 is SNHLY and CDR2 is FYNNEI. V was clipped by 5 bases and J by 1 base; unmatched bases: 24. The CDR3 runs 21 residues. Concerning this clone itself: Its antigen is undetermined.

The PCR used 60 Vbeta and 13 Jbeta primers. The repertoire was sequenced with immunoSEQ multiplex PCR; TCRdb's copy has only in-frame clones and lacks some. The sample shows just under 95,000 clones, roughly four fifths of them seen only once. Study conclusions and caveats: Later work found most CMV-associated TCR beta chains apparently HLA-restricted.

The V and J genes are TRBV2 and TRBJ1-1, with 8 bases that match TRBD1. The receptor was derived from a woman under 30 in good health and CMV-seropositive. The sequenced sample consisted of PBMCs. CDR3 in DNA: TGTGCCAGCAGTTTAAGGACCAAAAATTTTCGACAGGGGATAAGGAACACTGAAGCTTTCTTT. Its translation is CASSLRTKNFRQGIRNTEAFF. The whole variable domain, remainder taken from reference TRBV2 and TRBJ1-1, is EPEVTQTPSHQVTQMGQEVILRCVPISNHLYFYWYRQILGQKVEFLVSFYNNEISEKSEIFDDQFSVERPDGSNFTLKIRSTKLEDSAMYFCASSLRTKNFRQGIRNTEAFFGQGTRLTVV.